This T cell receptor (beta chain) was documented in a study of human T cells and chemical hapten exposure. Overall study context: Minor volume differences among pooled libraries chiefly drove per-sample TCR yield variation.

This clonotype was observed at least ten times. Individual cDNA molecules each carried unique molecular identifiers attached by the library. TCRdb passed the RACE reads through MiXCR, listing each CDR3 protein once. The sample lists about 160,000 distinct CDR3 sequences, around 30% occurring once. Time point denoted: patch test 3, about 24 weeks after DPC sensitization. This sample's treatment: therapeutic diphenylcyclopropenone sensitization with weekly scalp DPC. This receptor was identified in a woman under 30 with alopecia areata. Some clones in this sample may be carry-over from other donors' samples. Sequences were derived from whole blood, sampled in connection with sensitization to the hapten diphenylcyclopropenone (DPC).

CDR3 bases: TGTGCCAGCAGCCCCCTCGCTAGCGGAAGCACAGATACGCAGTATTTT. It yields the protein CASSPLASGSTDTQYF. The rearrangement uses TRBV3-1 and TRBJ2-3; 7 bases map to TRBD2. Trimming cost V 4 bases and J 0 bases; bases outside gene matches: 7. Germline CDR1 is LGHDT and CDR2 is YNNKEL (reference sequence). The CDR3 totals 16 residues.